Sequencing of this TCR beta chain was carried out in a study of blood T cell repertoires in COVID-19. TCRdb's table, derived via immunoSEQ multiplex PCR, lists solely in-frame clones and lacks some. The data show a few hundred thousand clones, 85% to 90% seen once. V lost 5 bases, J lost 0 bases, and 11 bases stayed unmatched. The CDR3 extends over 16 amino acids. CDR1 and CDR2 from the germline V gene are SQVTM and ANQGSEA. This receptor was taken from a man aged 45 to 65 with acute or convalescent COVID-19. The sequenced material came from peripheral blood. The genes are TRBV29-1 and TRBJ2-3, with 7 bases fitting TRBD1. This CDR3 is CSVTGQITKSTDTQYF. CDR3 bases: TGCAGCGTTACGGGACAGATAACGAAAAGCACAGATACGCAGTATTTT.